The clone carrying this TCR beta chain was counted ten times or more. This record belongs to a study of CD8 T cells in ankylosing spondylitis. TCRdb ran MiXCR on the 5' RACE reads and lists one entry per CDR3 protein. The sample holds a few hundred thousand distinct CDR3 sequences; 20% to 30% are singletons and the top ten take 0.5% to 0.75%. The CDR3 length is 15 residues. Trimming took 5 bases from V and 5 from J, leaving 15 bases between them. Germline CDR1 and CDR2: MDHEN and SYDVKM. The sequenced sample consisted of blood, either unsorted or a sorted T cell fraction (not recorded which). The chain recombines TRBV28 with TRBJ1-4; a weak D match, TRBD1 (5 bases). The sequence was collected from a male donor with ankylosing spondylitis or in good health (not recorded which). DNA for the CDR3: TGTGCCAGCAGTCCACTCAGGGCCCGAAATGAAAAACTGTTTTTT. Amino acid sequence: CASSPLRARNEKLFF.